This T cell receptor (beta chain) is from a study of blood T cell repertoires in COVID-19. The wider study: Acute and convalescent COVID-19 specimens originated in the United States, Italy and Spain.

TCRdb's copy holds only in-frame clones and misses some; the assay was immunoSEQ multiplex PCR. The profile covers fewer than 500,000 clones, with nearly 90% appearing a single time and almost 2% taken by the ten largest. The V end was cut by 5 bases, the J end by 5 bases, with 15 bases between. Germline V lookup: CDR1 LGHDT, CDR2 YNNKEL (reference sequence). This CDR3 is 14 amino acids long. Categorization into cohorts depended on clinical history that participants reported. The receptor comes from a woman in her late teens or twenties with acute COVID-19. The rearrangement joins TRBV3-1 (or the pseudogene TRBV3-2) to TRBJ1-2; D may be TRBD1 (6 bases). Sequenced sample: PBMCs or T cells enriched from blood (not recorded which). The CDR3 coding sequence is TGTGCCAGCAGCGATCGGGACAAGATTTATGGCTACACCTTC. This gives the protein CASSDRDKIYGYTF.